These T cell receptor beta chains were read from a single sample in a study of a mutant IDH1 vaccine in newly diagnosed glioma. Sequenced by immunoSEQ multiplex PCR; TCRdb stores in-frame clones only, minus some. The sample lists fewer than 55,000 clones; about 61% were seen once. The antigens for these receptors are not known. Sequenced here: peripheral blood mononuclear cells (PBMCs), sampled from a glioma patient whose treatment included an IDH1 peptide vaccine. The receptors come from a man aged 35 to 55 with glioma. Some clones in this sample may be carry-over from other donors' samples. Both conserved end residues are part of each CDR3. D genes are given only for firm matches. Size values are once, few and many counts, or a class for expanded clones, and some rows have none.

TRBV4-1	TRBJ2-1	NA	NA	TGCGCCAGCAGCCAAGATTACAATGAGCAGTTCTTC	CASSQDYNEQFF
TRBV5-1	TRBJ1-4	NA	TRBD1	TGCGCCAGCAGCTGGGGGGACAGGGCCGATGAAAAACTGTTTTTT	CASSWGDRADEKLFF
TRBV7-9	TRBJ1-1	NA	NA	TGTGCCAGCAGCCCCAGGCAGGGAACTGAAGCTTTCTTT	CASSPRQGTEAFF
TRBV2	TRBJ1-5	NA	TRBD1	TGTGCCAGCAGTGCAGGGGGTGATCAGCCCCAGCATTTT	CASSAGGDQPQHF
TRBV12-5	TRBJ1-1	once	NA	TGTGCTAGTGGTTTCAACTTGAACACTGAAGCTTTCTTT	CASGFNLNTEAFF
TRBV30	TRBJ2-5	NA	TRBD2	TGTGCCTGGAGTCTCATGGGAGGGGTAATAGAGACCCAGTACTTC	CAWSLMGGVIETQYF
TRBV4-1	TRBJ2-3	NA	NA	TGCGCCAGCAGCCAAGATGGGCCCGCAGATACGCAGTATTTT	CASSQDGPADTQYF
TRBV10-1	TRBJ2-2	few	NA	TGCGCCAGCAGTCCCAGAACCCCCGGGGAGCTGTTTTTT	CASSPRTPGELFF
TRBV7-8	TRBJ1-2	NA	NA	TGTGCCAGCAGCTTAGACCTATACGGAAGTTCTAACTATGGCTACACCTTC	CASSLDLYGSSNYGYTF
TRBV5-4	TRBJ2-3	few	NA	TGTGCCAGCAGCGGCTGGGCGGGGGCGACCGCAGATACGCAGTATTTT	CASSGWAGATADTQYF
TRBV19	TRBJ1-1	NA	NA	TGTGCCAGTAGTATCGGACAAAACACTGAAGCTTTCTTT	CASSIGQNTEAFF
TRBV7-9	TRBJ2-1	NA	NA	TGTGCCAGCAGCTTAAGTAGGGATGAGCAGTTCTTC	CASSLSRDEQFF
TRBV5-1	TRBJ2-5	NA	TRBD1	TGCGCCAGCAGCTTGTCTGGGACAGGGGTAGAGACCCAGTACTTC	CASSLSGTGVETQYF
TRBV7-2	TRBJ2-1	NA	TRBD2	TGTGCCAGCAGCCCGCAGGGACTAGCGGGGGGGCCACATGAGCAGTTCTTC	CASSPQGLAGGPHEQFF
TRBV7-9	TRBJ1-1	NA	NA	TGTGCCAGCAGCTTAAGCCAAGAAGCTTTCTTT	CASSLSQEAFF
TRBV6-5	TRBJ2-2	NA	NA	TGTGCCAGCAGTTACGGGGGCTCCGGGGAGCTGTTTTTT	CASSYGGSGELFF
TRBV18	TRBJ2-2	NA	NA	TGTGCCAGCTCACTGATAAGGGACCCGAACACCGGGGAGCTGTTTTTT	CASSLIRDPNTGELFF
TRBV19	TRBJ1-3	NA	NA	TGTGCCAGTAGTAAGACGGCCTCTGGAAACACCATATATTTT	CASSKTASGNTIYF
TRBV7-9	TRBJ2-5	NA	NA	TGTGCCAGCAGTCGTCCTGCGGGGATTTTAAAAGAGACCCAGTACTTC	CASSRPAGILKETQYF
TRBV25-1	TRBJ2-7	NA	NA	TGTGCCAGCAGTGAATTCGGGGGCCACGAGCAGTACTTC	CASSEFGGHEQYF
TRBV29-1	TRBJ1-1	few	NA	TGCAGCGTCCAACAGGACGGGTGGGAAGCTTTCTTT	CSVQQDGWEAFF
TRBV5-1	TRBJ2-5	NA	TRBD2	TGCGCCAGCAGCCCTGGTGCTAGCGGGGGGGCGTTGGAGACCCAGTACTTC	CASSPGASGGALETQYF
TRBV19	TRBJ2-1	few	TRBD1	TGTGCCAGTAGTCTGTGGACAGGGTCGGGCAATGAGCAGTTCTTC	CASSLWTGSGNEQFF
TRBV4-1	TRBJ1-5	NA	NA	TGCGCCAGCAGCCTTGGAGGGGCCTCGAGCAATCAGCCCCAGCATTTT	CASSLGGASSNQPQHF
TRBV7-9	TRBJ2-1	NA	TRBD2	TGTGCCAGCAGCTTGGACATACTAGCGGGGATGGGGGTTGATGAGCAGTTCTTC	CASSLDILAGMGVDEQFF
TRBV10-3	TRBJ1-5	NA	NA	TGTGCCATCAGTGAAGGCCACGATAGCAATCAGCCCCAGCATTTT	CAISEGHDSNQPQHF
TRBV27	TRBJ2-7	NA	NA	TGTGCCAGCAGTTTAACGGCGGATTCTTACGAGCAGTACTTC	CASSLTADSYEQYF
TRBV4-1	TRBJ2-7	once	NA	TGCGCCAGCAGCCAAGGACGGGAATATAAGCAGTACTTC	CASSQGREYKQYF
TRBV18	TRBJ1-1	few	TRBD1	TGTGCCAGCTCACCCAACAGGGGGCTCACTGAAGCTTTCTTT	CASSPNRGLTEAFF
TRBV29-1	TRBJ2-7	NA	TRBD1	TGCAGCGTTGAAACAGGGGGCTACGAGCAGTACTTC	CSVETGGYEQYF
TRBV4-1	TRBJ1-1	NA	NA	TGCGCCAGCAGCCAAGATCGGGGGAGGACCACTGAAGCTTTCTTT	CASSQDRGRTTEAFF
TRBV5-4	TRBJ2-1	once	TRBD2	TGTGCCAGCAGCTTGTTTTCCGGGGCTAGCGGGGGGAATGAGCAGTTCTTC	CASSLFSGASGGNEQFF
TRBV5-4	TRBJ2-3	NA	TRBD2	TGTGCCAGCAGCTTGACGCTAGCGGGGGGGACAGATACGCAGTATTTT	CASSLTLAGGTDTQYF
TRBV7-9	TRBJ2-4	NA	TRBD2	TGTGCCAGCAGCCCAGGACTAGCGGACTCCCTAGCCAAAAACATTCAGTACTTC	CASSPGLADSLAKNIQYF
TRBV27	TRBJ2-7	NA	NA	TGTGCCAGCAGCCCCCTCAGGGGTTACGAGCAGTACTTC	CASSPLRGYEQYF
TRBV6-5	TRBJ1-4	NA	TRBD1	TGTGCCAGCAGTTACGGGACAGGGGCGGGTGAAAAACTGTTTTTT	CASSYGTGAGEKLFF
TRBV18	TRBJ2-5	once	NA	TGTGCCAGCTCAGCGGGACACCCCCAAGAGACCCAGTACTTC	CASSAGHPQETQYF
TRBV6-5	TRBJ2-7	NA	NA	TGTGCCAGCGGGGAAGGGGCTGGGTCCTACGAGCAGTACTTC	CASGEGAGSYEQYF
TRBV5-5	TRBJ2-7	few	NA	TGTGCCAGCAGCTACAGTACAGGGCACGAGCAGTACTTC	CASSYSTGHEQYF
TRBV6-5	TRBJ1-1	NA	NA	TGTGCCAGCAGTTACGGGACTCTGAACACTGAAGCTTTCTTT	CASSYGTLNTEAFF
TRBV30	TRBJ1-1	few	NA	TGTGCCTGGAGTGTCATGGACAGGAACACTGAAGCTTTCTTT	CAWSVMDRNTEAFF
TRBV14	TRBJ2-1	NA	NA	TGTGCCAGCAGCCAGGTCCGCTACAATGAGCAGTTCTTC	CASSQVRYNEQFF
TRBV4-1	TRBJ2-2	NA	NA	TGCGCCAGCAGCAAAGCCCCCGGGACCGAAATGACCGGGGAGCTGTTTTTT	CASSKAPGTEMTGELFF
TRBV2	TRBJ2-5	NA	TRBD2	TGTGCCAGCAGTGAGTCCCCGACTAGCGATGAGACCCAGTACTTC	CASSESPTSDETQYF
TRBV11-2	TRBJ2-7	NA	NA	TGTGCCAGCAGCGTAGGTAGGGGCTCCGTCGAGCAGTACTTC	CASSVGRGSVEQYF
TRBV2	TRBJ1-5	few	NA	TGTGCCAGCAGTAATACAGGGTCGGGTCAGCCCCAGCATTTT	CASSNTGSGQPQHF
TRBV5-1	TRBJ1-5	few	NA	TGCGCCAGCAGCTTGGCCGTCGGGGAAGGCCAGCCCCAGCATTTT	CASSLAVGEGQPQHF
TRBV5-1	TRBJ2-1	NA	TRBD2	TGCGCCAGCAGCCCTCCCTCTAGCGGGGGGACGGATGAGCAGTTCTTC	CASSPPSSGGTDEQFF
TRBV20-1	TRBJ2-5	NA	NA	TGCAGTGCCACTAGGGGGGAGACCCAGTACTTC	CSATRGETQYF
TRBV5-4	TRBJ2-1	NA	TRBD2	TGTGCCAGCAGCCGGACTAGCGGGGGCCGGTACAATGAGCAGTTCTTC	CASSRTSGGRYNEQFF
TRBV18	TRBJ1-2	NA	NA	TGTGCCAGCTCACCATCGGCAGGCCGAGGCTATGGCTACACCTTC	CASSPSAGRGYGYTF
TRBV5-6	TRBJ1-2	NA	TRBD1	TGTGCCAGCAGCTTGGTCCGTCCGGGGACAGGGCCCTACACCTTC	CASSLVRPGTGPYTF
TRBV27	TRBJ2-7	NA	NA	TGTGCCAGCAGTTTTGTTGCGGGCTCCTACGAGCAGTACTTC	CASSFVAGSYEQYF
TRBV30	TRBJ2-7	few	TRBD1	TGTGCCTGGAGTGTACGTGGCAGGGGGCCCGAATACGAGCAGTACTTC	CAWSVRGRGPEYEQYF
TRBV7-8	TRBJ1-2	NA	NA	TGTGCCAGCAGCCTCCGTCTCGACCCGAGCCCTAACTATGGCTACACCTTC	CASSLRLDPSPNYGYTF